The present T cell receptor (beta chain) was sequenced within a study of shared clonotypes between healthy human individuals. Whole-study context: CD8 memory received one plate per donor, CD8 naive two, CD4 memory three and CD4 naive three.

Donors had no recently reported acute infections or vaccinations and were HIV-negative. Only Caucasian adults living in Nashville, Tennessee served as donors. Germline V gene data show CDR1 as GTSNPN and CDR2 as SVGIG (reference sequence). There are 15 residues in the CDR3. Trimming took 4 bases from V and 2 from J; bases not matched to a gene: 11. The input for sorted-subset replicate PCRs was roughly 180 ng DNA, 25,000 to 30,000 T cell genomes. The assay was immunoSEQ multiplex PCR, and TCRdb's table has in-frame clones only and misses some. The table records roughly 2.5 million clones, more than 90% of them present only once.

The sample comprised naive CD4+ T cells sorted from blood. Subset defined: CD45RA+ positively selected. The TCR sequence derives from a man younger than 35 in good health. This chain connects TRBV30 to TRBJ2-7, with 7 bases lining up with TRBD2. Here the CDR3 reads CAWTRETGGAYEQYF. The DNA of the CDR3 is TGTGCCTGGACCCGGGAGACGGGGGGTGCCTACGAGCAGTACTTC.